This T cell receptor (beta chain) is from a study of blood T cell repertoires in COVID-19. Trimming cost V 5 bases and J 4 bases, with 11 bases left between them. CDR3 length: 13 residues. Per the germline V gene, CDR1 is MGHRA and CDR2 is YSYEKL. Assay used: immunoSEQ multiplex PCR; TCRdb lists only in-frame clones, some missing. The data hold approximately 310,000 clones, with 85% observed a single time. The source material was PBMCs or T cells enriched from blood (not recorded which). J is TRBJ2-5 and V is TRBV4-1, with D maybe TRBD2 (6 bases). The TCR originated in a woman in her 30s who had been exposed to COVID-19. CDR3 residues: CASSKLGGETQYF. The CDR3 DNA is TGCGCCAGCAGCAAACTCGGGGGAGAGACCCAGTACTTC.